Presented here are 6 T cell receptor beta chains from one specimen sequenced in a study of response to subunit inactivated influenza vaccine. TCRdb processed the RT-PCR reads anew with MiXCR; each CDR3 protein has one entry. Here the sample spans around 200,000 distinct CDR3 sequences, approximately 9.2% being singletons. This specimen consisted of non-naive T cells sorted from PBMCs, obtained on the day of vaccination. Receptors were obtained from a man aged 45-65 years who received an inactivated influenza vaccine.

This chain connects TRBV2 to TRBJ2-7, with D unclear. The germline gives CDR1 SNHLY, CDR2 FYNNEI. V lost 0 bases and J lost 0, with 9 bases in between. The CDR3 contains 15 residues. The DNA of the CDR3 is TGTGCCAGCAGTGAAGCAGCAGGAAGCTCCTACGAGCAGTACTTC. Translating it yields CASSEAAGSSYEQYF. The variable domain in full, completed from reference TRBV2 and TRBJ2-7, reads EPEVTQTPSHQVTQMGQEVILRCVPISNHLYFYWYRQILGQKVEFLVSFYNNEISEKSEIFDDQFSVERPDGSNFTLKIRSTKLEDSAMYFCASSEAAGSSYEQYFGPGTRLTVT.

The CDR3 coding sequence is TGTGCCAGCAGTGGAGGGCCAGGGGGCACCTACGAGCAGTACTTC. Its translation: CASSGGPGGTYEQYF. The chain combines TRBV28 with TRBJ2-7; TRBD1 matches 8 bases. Trimming cost V 5 bases and J 2 bases; bases outside gene matches: 8. CDR1 is MDHEN and CDR2 is SYDVKM in the germline V gene. The CDR3 has 15 amino acids.

This clonotype has only a few counts. V is TRBV24-1 and J is TRBJ2-1, with 16 positions matching TRBD2. Per germline, CDR1 KGHDR and CDR2 SFDVKD. Trimming took 10 bases from V and 6 from J; bases not matched to a gene: 8. This CDR3 contains 16 residues. The CDR3: CATGTSGGGRSNEQFF. Written as DNA, the CDR3 is TGTGCCACAGGGACTAGCGGGGGGGGGAGGTCCAATGAGCAGTTCTTC.

The chain is built from TRBV20-1 and TRBJ2-5; no clear D. V lost 7 bases to trimming and J lost 2 bases, with 5 bases between them. The CDR3 spans 10 residues. Germline V gene sequence: CDR1 DFQATT, CDR2 SNEGSKA (reference sequence). This chain's CDR3 is CSGRQETQYF. The CDR3 coding sequence is TGCAGTGGACGGCAAGAGACCCAGTACTTC.

There are many counts of this clonotype. V usage is TRBV12-3 or TRBV12-4 and J usage is TRBJ2-2; 8 bases match TRBD1. Trimming at V came to 5 bases and at J to 1 base, leaving 3 bases not matched to a gene. CDR3 length equals 15 residues. CDR3 nucleotide sequence: TGTGCCAGCAGTCCCGACAGGGGGAACACCGGGGAGCTGTTTTTT. Protein product: CASSPDRGNTGELFF.

The table lists this clonotype with a few counts. The chain employs TRBV12-3 or TRBV12-4 and TRBJ2-1, with D tentatively TRBD1 or TRBD2 (5 bases each). The CDR3 is made up of 14 amino acids. Trimming took off 3 bases at V and 6 bases at J, with 12 bases between the two ends. The CDR3 region is CASSFSGTINEQFF. The CDR3 nucleotides read TGTGCCAGCAGTTTCTCCGGGACGATCAATGAGCAGTTCTTC.